The sample holds many counts of the clone carrying this T cell receptor (beta chain). Its antigen is undetermined. Regions amplified from RNA transcripts were the TCR beta CDR3 regions. TCR CDR3 underwent first-round RT-PCR with the HTBI primer set. TCRdb re-analysed the multiplex PCR reads in MiXCR, keeping a single row per CDR3 protein. The sample lists around 110,000 distinct CDR3 sequences, more than 15% seen once, with about 40% in the top ten. The diagnostic basis comprised clinical symptoms, serum thyroxine and TRAb, thyroid ultrasound and orbital computed tomography. This sample is drawn from a study of T cells in Graves' hyperthyroidism and ophthalmopathy. Germline assignment: CDR1 DFQATT and CDR2 SNEGSKA (reference sequence). The CDR3 contains 14 residues. V lost 6 bases, J lost 7 bases, and 19 bases lay in between. Overall study results and limits: Researchers found most expanded thyroid clonotypes above 0.001 in blood as well.

Sequences were obtained from blood. The V call is TRBV20-1, the J call TRBJ1-5; D is possibly TRBD1 (6 bases). This receptor was identified in a woman between 50 and 59 years old with Graves' hyperthyroidism. The CDR3 protein is CSADGHGGGQPQHF. CDR3 coding DNA: TGCAGTGCCGACGGACACGGAGGGGGACAGCCCCAGCATTTT.